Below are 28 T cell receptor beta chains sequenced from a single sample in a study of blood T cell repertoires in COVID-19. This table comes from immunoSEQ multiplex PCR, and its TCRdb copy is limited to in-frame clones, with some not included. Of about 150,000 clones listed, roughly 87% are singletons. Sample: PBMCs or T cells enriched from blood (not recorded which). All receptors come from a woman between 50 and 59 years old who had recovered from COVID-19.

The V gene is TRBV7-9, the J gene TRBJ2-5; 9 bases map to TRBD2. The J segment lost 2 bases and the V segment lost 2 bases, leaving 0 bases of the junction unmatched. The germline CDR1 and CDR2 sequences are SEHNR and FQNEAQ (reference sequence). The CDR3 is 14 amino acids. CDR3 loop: CASSLLAGQETQYF. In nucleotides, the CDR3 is TGTGCCAGCAGCTTACTAGCGGGACAAGAGACCCAGTACTTC.

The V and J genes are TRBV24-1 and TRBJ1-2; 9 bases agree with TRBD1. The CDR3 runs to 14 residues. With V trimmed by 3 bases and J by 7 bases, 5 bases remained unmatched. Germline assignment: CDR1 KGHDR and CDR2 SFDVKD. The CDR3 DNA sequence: TGTGCCACCAGTGATCTGGACAGGGGAGGTGGCTACACCTTC. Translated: CATSDLDRGGGYTF.

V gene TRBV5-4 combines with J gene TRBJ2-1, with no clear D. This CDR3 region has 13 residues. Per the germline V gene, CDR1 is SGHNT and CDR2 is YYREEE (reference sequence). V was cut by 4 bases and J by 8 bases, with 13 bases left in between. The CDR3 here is CASSLAQRDEQFF. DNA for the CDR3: TGTGCCAGCAGCCTGGCCCAAAGAGATGAGCAGTTCTTC.

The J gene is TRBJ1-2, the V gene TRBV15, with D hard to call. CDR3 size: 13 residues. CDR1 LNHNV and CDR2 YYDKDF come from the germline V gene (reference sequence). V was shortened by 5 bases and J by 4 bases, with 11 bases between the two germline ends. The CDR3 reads CATSRKGVYGYTF. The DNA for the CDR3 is TGTGCCACCAGCCGAAAGGGAGTCTATGGCTACACCTTC.

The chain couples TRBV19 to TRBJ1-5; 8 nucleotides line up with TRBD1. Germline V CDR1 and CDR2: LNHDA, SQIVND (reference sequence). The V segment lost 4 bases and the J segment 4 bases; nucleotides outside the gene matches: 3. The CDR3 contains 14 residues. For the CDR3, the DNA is TGTGCCAGTAGTACAGGGGGCTTAAATCAGCCCCAGCATTTT. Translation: CASSTGGLNQPQHF.

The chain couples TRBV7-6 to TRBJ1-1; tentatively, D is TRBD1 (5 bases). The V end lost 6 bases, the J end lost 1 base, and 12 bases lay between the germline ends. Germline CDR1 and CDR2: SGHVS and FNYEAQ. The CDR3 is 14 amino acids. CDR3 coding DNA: TGTGCCAGCAGAGCGGGACTCGAGAACACTGAAGCTTTCTTT. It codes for CASRAGLENTEAFF.

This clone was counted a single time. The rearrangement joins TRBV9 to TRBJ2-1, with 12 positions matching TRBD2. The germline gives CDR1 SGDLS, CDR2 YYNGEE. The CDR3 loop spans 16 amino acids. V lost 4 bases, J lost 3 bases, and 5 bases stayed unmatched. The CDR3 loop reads CASSPLAGGNYNEQFF. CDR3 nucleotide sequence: TGTGCCAGCAGCCCTCTAGCGGGAGGGAACTACAATGAGCAGTTCTTC.

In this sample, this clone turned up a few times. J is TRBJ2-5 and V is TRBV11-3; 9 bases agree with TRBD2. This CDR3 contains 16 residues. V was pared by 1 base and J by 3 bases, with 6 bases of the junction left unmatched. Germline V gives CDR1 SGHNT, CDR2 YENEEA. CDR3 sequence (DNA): TGTGCCAGCAGCTTAGGATTCTTAGCGGGAGAAGAGACCCAGTACTTC. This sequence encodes CASSLGFLAGEETQYF. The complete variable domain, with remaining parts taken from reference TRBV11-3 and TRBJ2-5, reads EAGVVQSPRYKIIEKKQPVAFWCNPISGHNTLYWYLQNLGQGPELLIRYENEEAVDDSQLPKDRFSAERLKGVDSTLKIQPAELGDSAVYLCASSLGFLAGEETQYFGPGTRLLVL.

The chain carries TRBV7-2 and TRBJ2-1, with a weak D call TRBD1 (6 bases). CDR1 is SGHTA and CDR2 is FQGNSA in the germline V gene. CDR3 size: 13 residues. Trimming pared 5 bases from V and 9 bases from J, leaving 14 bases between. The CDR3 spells CASSAGPRGEQFF. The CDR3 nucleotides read TGTGCCAGCAGCGCGGGCCCCAGGGGTGAGCAGTTCTTC.

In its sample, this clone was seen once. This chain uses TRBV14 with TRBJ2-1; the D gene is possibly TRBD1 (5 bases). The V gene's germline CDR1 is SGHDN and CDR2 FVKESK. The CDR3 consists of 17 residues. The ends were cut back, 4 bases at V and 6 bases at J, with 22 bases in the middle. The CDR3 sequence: CASSLRQSLLLGNEQFF. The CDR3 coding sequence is TGTGCCAGCAGCCTCCGACAGTCCCTCCTTCTGGGCAATGAGCAGTTCTTC.

The CDR3 spells CASSSQVSEQYF. CDR3 DNA: TGCGCCAGCAGCTCACAGGTTTCCGAGCAGTACTTC. The V and J genes are TRBV5-1 and TRBJ2-7; the D gene is possibly TRBD1 (5 bases). This CDR3 comprises 12 residues. V was trimmed by 3 bases and J by 6 bases, leaving 10 bases between them. Germline values: CDR1 SGHRS, CDR2 YFSETQ.

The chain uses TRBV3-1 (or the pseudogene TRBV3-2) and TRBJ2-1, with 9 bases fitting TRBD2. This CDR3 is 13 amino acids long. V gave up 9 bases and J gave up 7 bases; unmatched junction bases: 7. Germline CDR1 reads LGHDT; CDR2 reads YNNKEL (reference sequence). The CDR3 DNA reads TGTGCCAGTGGTAGCGGGAGCATGAATGAGCAGTTCTTC. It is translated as CASGSGSMNEQFF.

The CDR3 sequence: CASRRPGTGEEKLFF. For the CDR3, the DNA is TGTGCCAGCAGAAGACCCGGGACAGGGGAGGAAAAACTGTTTTTT. The gene calls are TRBV28 and TRBJ1-4; 10 bases line up with TRBD1. CDR1 is MDHEN, CDR2 SYDVKM, per germline. The CDR3 is 15 amino acids. With 6 bases clipped from V and 8 bases from J, the junction kept 9 bases outside the gene matches.

Written as DNA, the CDR3 is TGTGCCAGCAGTTTTACAGGGGCAACTAATGAAAAACTGTTTTTT. Amino acid sequence: CASSFTGATNEKLFF. V usage is TRBV7-9 and J usage is TRBJ1-4, with 7 bases that match TRBD1. This CDR3 contains 15 residues. Germline V gives CDR1 SEHNR, CDR2 FQNEAQ (reference sequence). The J segment lost 0 bases and the V segment lost 6 bases, leaving 4 bases of the junction unmatched. The full variable domain, its missing parts supplied by reference TRBV7-9 and TRBJ1-4, is DTGVSQNPRHKITKRGQNVTFRCDPISEHNRLYWYRQTLGQGPEFLTYFQNEAQLEKSRLLSDRFSAERPKGSFSTLEIQRTEQGDSAMYLCASSFTGATNEKLFFGSGTQLSVL.

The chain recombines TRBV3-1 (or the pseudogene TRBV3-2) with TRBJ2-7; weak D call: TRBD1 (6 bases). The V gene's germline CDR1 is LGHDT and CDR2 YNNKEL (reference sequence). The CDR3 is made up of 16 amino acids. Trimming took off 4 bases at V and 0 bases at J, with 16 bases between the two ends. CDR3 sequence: CASSPSRTESSYEQYF. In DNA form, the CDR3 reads TGTGCCAGCAGCCCCAGTCGGACAGAGAGCTCCTACGAGCAGTACTTC.

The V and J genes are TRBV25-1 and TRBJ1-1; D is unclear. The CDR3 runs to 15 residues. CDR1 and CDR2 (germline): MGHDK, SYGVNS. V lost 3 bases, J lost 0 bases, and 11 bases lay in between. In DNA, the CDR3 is TGTGCCAGCAGTGATCTCCTCGGGGTGAACACTGAAGCTTTCTTT. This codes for CASSDLLGVNTEAFF.

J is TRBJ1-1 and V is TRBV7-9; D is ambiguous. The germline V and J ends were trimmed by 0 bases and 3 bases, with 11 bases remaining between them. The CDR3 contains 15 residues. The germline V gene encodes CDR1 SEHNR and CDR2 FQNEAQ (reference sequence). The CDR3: CASSLAPLVDTEAFF. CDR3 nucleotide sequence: TGTGCCAGCAGCTTAGCCCCACTGGTTGACACTGAAGCTTTCTTT.

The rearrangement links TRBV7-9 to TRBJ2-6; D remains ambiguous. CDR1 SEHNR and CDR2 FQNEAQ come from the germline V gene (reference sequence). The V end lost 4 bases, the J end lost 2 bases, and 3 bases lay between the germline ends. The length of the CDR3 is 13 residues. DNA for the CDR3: TGTGCCAGCAGCTCTGCTGGGGCCAACGTCCTGACTTTC. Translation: CASSSAGANVLTF.

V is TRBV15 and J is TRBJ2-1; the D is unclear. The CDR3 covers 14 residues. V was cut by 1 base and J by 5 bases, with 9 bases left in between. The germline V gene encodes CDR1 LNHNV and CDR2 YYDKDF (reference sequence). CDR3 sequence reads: CATSRAAENNEQFF. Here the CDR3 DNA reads TGTGCCACCAGCAGAGCCGCAGAAAACAATGAGCAGTTCTTC.

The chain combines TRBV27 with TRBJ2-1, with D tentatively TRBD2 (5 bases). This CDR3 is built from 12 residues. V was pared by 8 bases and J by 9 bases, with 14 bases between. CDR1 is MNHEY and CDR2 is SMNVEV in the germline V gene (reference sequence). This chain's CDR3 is CASGLGASEQFF. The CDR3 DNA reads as TGTGCCAGCGGGCTGGGAGCTTCTGAGCAGTTCTTC.

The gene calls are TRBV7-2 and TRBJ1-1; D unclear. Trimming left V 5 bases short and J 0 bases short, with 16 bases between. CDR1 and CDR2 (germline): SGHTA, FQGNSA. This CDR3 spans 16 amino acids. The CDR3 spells CASSPYSFPMNTEAFF. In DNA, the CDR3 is TGTGCCAGCAGCCCTTACAGCTTCCCCATGAACACTGAAGCTTTCTTT.

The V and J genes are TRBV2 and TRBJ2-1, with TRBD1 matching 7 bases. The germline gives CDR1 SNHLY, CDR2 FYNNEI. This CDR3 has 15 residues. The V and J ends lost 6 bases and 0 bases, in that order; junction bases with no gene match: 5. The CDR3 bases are TGTGCCAGCAGGCTGGACAGGAACTCCTACAATGAGCAGTTCTTC. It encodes CASRLDRNSYNEQFF.

CDR3 loop: CASSFRGSVGNTIYF. In DNA form, the CDR3 reads TGTGCCAGCAGCTTCCGAGGATCAGTAGGAAACACCATATATTTT. The genes are TRBV7-6 and TRBJ1-3; unclear D gene. Germline CDR1 SGHVS, CDR2 FNYEAQ. The CDR3 runs to 15 residues. Trimming pared 3 bases from V and 4 bases from J, leaving 13 bases between.

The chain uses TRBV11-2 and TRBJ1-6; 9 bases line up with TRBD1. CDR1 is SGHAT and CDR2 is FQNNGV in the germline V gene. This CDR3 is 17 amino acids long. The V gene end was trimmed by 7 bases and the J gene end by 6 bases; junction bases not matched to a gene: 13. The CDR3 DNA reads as TGTGCCAGCAAAAACCTCTATGGACAGGGGATTAATTCACCCCTCCACTTT. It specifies CASKNLYGQGINSPLHF. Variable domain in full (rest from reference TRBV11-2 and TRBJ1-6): EAGVAQSPRYKIIEKRQSVAFWCNPISGHATLYWYQQILGQGPKLLIQFQNNGVVDDSQLPKDRFSAERLKGVDSTLKIQPAKLEDSAVYLCASKNLYGQGINSPLHFGNGTRLTVT.

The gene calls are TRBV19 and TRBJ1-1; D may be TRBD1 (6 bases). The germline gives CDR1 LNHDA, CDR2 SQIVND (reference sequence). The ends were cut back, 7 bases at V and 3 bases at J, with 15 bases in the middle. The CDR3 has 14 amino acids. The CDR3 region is CASTQGQLDTEAFF. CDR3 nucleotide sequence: TGTGCCAGTACCCAAGGACAGTTGGACACTGAAGCTTTCTTT.

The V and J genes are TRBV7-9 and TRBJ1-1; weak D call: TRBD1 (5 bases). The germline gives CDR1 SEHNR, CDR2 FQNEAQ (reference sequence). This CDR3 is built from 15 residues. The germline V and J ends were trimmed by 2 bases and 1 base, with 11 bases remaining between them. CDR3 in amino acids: CASSLFRQSNTEAFF. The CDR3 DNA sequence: TGTGCCAGCAGCTTATTTAGACAGTCGAACACTGAAGCTTTCTTT. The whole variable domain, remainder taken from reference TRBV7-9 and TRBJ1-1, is DTGVSQNPRHKITKRGQNVTFRCDPISEHNRLYWYRQTLGQGPEFLTYFQNEAQLEKSRLLSDRFSAERPKGSFSTLEIQRTEQGDSAMYLCASSLFRQSNTEAFFGQGTRLTVV.

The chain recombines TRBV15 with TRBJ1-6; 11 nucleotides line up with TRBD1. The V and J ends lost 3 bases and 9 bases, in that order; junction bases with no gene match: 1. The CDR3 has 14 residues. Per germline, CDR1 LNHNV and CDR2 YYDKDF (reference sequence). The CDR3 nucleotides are TGTGCCACCAGCAGGGGACAGGGGGTTTCACCCCTCCACTTT. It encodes CATSRGQGVSPLHF.

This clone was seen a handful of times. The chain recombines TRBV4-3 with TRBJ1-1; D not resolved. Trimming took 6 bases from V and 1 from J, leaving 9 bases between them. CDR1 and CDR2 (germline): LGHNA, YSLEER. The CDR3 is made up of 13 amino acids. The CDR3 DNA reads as TGCGCCAGCAGGGAGGACGGGAACACTGAAGCTTTCTTT. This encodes CASREDGNTEAFF.